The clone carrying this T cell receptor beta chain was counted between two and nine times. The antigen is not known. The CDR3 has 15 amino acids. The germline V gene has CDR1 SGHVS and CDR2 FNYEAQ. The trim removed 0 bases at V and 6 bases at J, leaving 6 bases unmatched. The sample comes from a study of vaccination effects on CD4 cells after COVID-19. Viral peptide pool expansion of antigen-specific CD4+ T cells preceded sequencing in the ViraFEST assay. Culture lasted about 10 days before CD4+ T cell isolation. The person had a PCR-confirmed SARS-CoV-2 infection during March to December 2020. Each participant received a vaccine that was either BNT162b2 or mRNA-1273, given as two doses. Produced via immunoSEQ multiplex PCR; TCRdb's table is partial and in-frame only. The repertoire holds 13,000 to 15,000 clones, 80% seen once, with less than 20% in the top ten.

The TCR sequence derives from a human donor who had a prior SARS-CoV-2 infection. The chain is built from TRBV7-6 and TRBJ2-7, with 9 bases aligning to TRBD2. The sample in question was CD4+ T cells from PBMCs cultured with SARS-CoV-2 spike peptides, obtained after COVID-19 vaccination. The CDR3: CASSLAGTSSGEQYF. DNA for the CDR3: TGTGCCAGCAGCTTAGCCGGGACTAGCTCGGGCGAGCAGTACTTC.